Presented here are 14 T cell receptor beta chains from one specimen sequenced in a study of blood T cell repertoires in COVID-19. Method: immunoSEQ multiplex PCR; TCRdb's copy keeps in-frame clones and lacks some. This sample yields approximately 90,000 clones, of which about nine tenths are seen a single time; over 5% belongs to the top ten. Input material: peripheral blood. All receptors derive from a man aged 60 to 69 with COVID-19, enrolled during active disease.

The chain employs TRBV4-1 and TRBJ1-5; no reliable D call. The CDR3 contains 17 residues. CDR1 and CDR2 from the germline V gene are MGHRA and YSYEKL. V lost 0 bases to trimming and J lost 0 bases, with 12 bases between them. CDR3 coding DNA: TGCGCCAGCAGCCAAGACCCTATTCTTATTAGCAATCAGCCCCAGCATTTT. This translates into CASSQDPILISNQPQHF.

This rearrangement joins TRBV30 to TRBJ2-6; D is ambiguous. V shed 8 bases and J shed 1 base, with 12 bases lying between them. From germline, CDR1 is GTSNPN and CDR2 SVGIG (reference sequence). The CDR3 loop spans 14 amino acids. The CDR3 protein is CATKQPSGANVLTF. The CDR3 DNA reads TGTGCCACCAAACAGCCGTCTGGGGCCAACGTCCTGACTTTC.

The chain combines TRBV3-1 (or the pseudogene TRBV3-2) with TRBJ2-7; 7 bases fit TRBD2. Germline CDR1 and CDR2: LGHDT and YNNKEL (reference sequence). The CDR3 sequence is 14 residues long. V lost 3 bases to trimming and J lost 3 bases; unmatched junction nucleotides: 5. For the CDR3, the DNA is TGTGCCAGCAGCCAGGGACTACAGTTCTACGAGCAGTACTTC. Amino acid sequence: CASSQGLQFYEQYF.

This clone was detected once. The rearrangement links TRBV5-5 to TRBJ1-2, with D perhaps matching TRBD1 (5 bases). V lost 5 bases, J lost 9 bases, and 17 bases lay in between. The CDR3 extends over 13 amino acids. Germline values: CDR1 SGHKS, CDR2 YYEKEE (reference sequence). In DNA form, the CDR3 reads TGTGCCAGCAGTTTCGCGGGGGGTCTGCGCTACACCTTC. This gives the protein CASSFAGGLRYTF.

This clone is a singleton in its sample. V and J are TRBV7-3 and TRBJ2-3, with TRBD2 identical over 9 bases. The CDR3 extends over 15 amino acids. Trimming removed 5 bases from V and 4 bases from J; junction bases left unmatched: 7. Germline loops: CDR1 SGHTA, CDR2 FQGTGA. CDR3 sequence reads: CASSPVRGGSDTQYF. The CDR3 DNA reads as TGTGCCAGCAGCCCCGTGCGGGGGGGGTCAGATACGCAGTATTTT.

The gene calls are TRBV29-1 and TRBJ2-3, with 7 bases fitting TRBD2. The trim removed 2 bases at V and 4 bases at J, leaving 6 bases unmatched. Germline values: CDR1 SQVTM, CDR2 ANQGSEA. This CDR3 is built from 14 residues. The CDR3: CSVERTRDPDTQYF. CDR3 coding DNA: TGCAGCGTTGAACGGACTAGAGATCCAGATACGCAGTATTTT.

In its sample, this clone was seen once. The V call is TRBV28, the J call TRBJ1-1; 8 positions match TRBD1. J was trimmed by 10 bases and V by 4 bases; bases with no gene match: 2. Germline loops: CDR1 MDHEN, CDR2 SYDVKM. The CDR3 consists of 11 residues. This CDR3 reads CASSYGTGAFF. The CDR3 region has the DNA TGTGCCAGCAGTTACGGGACAGGAGCTTTCTTT.

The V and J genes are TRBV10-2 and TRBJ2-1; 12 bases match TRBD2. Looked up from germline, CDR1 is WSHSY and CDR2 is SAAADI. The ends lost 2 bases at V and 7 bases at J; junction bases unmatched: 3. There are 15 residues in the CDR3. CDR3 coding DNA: TGCGCCAGCAGTGAGGCTAGCGGGAGGGTTAATGAGCAGTTCTTC. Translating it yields CASSEASGRVNEQFF.

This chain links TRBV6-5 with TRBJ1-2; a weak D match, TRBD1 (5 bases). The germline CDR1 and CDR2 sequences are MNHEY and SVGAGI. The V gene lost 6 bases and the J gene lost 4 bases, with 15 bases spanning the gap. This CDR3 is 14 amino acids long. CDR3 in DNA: TGTGCCAGCAGCCCCCGACAGACCGTCTATGGCTACACCTTC. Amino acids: CASSPRQTVYGYTF.

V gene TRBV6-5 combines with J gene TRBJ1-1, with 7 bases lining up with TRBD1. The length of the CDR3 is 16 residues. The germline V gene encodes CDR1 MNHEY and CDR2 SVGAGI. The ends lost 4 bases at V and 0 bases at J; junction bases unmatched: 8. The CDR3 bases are TGTGCCAGCAGTTCCCCAGGGGGAAGCATGAACACTGAAGCTTTCTTT. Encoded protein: CASSSPGGSMNTEAFF.

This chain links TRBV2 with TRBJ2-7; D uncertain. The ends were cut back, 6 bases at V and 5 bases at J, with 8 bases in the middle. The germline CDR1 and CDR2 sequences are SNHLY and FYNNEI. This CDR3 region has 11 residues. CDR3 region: CASSAYDEQYF. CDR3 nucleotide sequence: TGTGCCAGCAGCGCGTACGACGAGCAGTACTTC.

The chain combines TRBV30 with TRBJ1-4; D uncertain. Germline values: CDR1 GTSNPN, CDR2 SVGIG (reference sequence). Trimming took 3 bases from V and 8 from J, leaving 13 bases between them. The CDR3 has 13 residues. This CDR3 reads CAWSGRDEEKLFF. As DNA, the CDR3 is TGTGCCTGGAGCGGGAGGGATGAGGAAAAACTGTTTTTT.

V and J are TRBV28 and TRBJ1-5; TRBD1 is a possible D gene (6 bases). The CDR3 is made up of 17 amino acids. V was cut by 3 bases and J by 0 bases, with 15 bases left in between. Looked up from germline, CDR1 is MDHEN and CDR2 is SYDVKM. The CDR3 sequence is CASSLRQGSYSNQPQHF. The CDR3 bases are TGTGCCAGCAGTTTGCGGCAGGGGTCCTATAGCAATCAGCCCCAGCATTTT.

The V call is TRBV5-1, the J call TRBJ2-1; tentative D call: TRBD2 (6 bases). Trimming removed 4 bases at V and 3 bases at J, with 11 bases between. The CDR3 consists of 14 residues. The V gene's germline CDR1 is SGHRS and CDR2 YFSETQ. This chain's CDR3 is CASSPSAGYNEQFF. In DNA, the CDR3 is TGCGCCAGCAGCCCATCAGCGGGCTACAATGAGCAGTTCTTC.